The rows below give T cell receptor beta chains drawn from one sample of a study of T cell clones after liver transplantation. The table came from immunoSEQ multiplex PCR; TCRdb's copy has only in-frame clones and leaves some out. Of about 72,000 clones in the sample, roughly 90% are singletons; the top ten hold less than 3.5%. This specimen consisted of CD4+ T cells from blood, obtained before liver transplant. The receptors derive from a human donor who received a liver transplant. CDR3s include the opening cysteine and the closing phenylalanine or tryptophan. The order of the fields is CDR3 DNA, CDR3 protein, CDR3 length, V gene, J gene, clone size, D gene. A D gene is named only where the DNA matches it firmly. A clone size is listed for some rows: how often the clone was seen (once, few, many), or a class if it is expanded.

cdr3_nt: TGCGCCAGCAGCTCCGAACCGGGACAGGGGAGCTATGGCTACACCTTC
cdr3_aa: CASSSEPGQGSYGYTF
cdr3_length: 16
v_call: TRBV5-1
j_call: TRBJ1-2
clone_size: .
d_call: TRBD1

cdr3_nt: TGTGCCAGCAGTGAAACAGCGCAGGCCACCGGGGAGCTGTTTTTT
cdr3_aa: CASSETAQATGELFF
cdr3_length: 15
v_call: TRBV2
j_call: TRBJ2-2
clone_size: once
d_call: .

cdr3_nt: TGTGCCAGCAGTTTTCGAGGGCTAGCGGGAGGTAATGAGCAGTTCTTC
cdr3_aa: CASSFRGLAGGNEQFF
cdr3_length: 16
v_call: TRBV6-5
j_call: TRBJ2-1
clone_size: .
d_call: TRBD2

cdr3_nt: TGTGCCAGCAGCCCCACCGGGACATGGCAAGAGACCCAGTACTTC
cdr3_aa: CASSPTGTWQETQYF
cdr3_length: 15
v_call: TRBV9
j_call: TRBJ2-5
clone_size: .
d_call: .

cdr3_nt: TGTGCCAGCAGTTTGGACAGGGGGCAACAGGAGACCCAGTACTTC
cdr3_aa: CASSLDRGQQETQYF
cdr3_length: 15
v_call: TRBV28
j_call: TRBJ2-5
clone_size: .
d_call: TRBD1

cdr3_nt: TGTGCCAGCAGCCAATCAGGGGGCTCTGGAAACACCATATATTTT
cdr3_aa: CASSQSGGSGNTIYF
cdr3_length: 15
v_call: TRBV7-2
j_call: TRBJ1-3
clone_size: once
d_call: TRBD1

cdr3_nt: TGTGCCAGTAGTATCGGACAGGGAAGCACTGAAGCTTTCTTT
cdr3_aa: CASSIGQGSTEAFF
cdr3_length: 14
v_call: TRBV19
j_call: TRBJ1-1
clone_size: .
d_call: TRBD1

cdr3_nt: TGTGCCAGCTCACCGGGGGAGAAGGCTGAAGCTTTCTTT
cdr3_aa: CASSPGEKAEAFF
cdr3_length: 13
v_call: TRBV18
j_call: TRBJ1-1
clone_size: .
d_call: .

cdr3_nt: TGCGCCAGCAGCTTGGCCAGGGGGTTGGTGGAGACCCAGTACTTC
cdr3_aa: CASSLARGLVETQYF
cdr3_length: 15
v_call: TRBV5-1
j_call: TRBJ2-5
clone_size: .
d_call: TRBD1

cdr3_nt: TGTGCCAGTAGTATGGAGGGAATCTTCTACAATGAGCAGTTCTTC
cdr3_aa: CASSMEGIFYNEQFF
cdr3_length: 15
v_call: TRBV19
j_call: TRBJ2-1
clone_size: .
d_call: .

cdr3_nt: TGTGCCACCAGCAGAGATTCGAGACTAGACATTCAGTACTTC
cdr3_aa: CATSRDSRLDIQYF
cdr3_length: 14
v_call: TRBV15
j_call: TRBJ2-4
clone_size: .
d_call: .

cdr3_nt: TGTGCCACCAGCAGAGATTTGGGGCCCCTGAACACTGAAGCTTTCTTT
cdr3_aa: CATSRDLGPLNTEAFF
cdr3_length: 16
v_call: TRBV15
j_call: TRBJ1-1
clone_size: .
d_call: .

cdr3_nt: TGTGCCAGCAGCGTAGCCCCGGACAGGTTTGAAAAACTGTTTTTT
cdr3_aa: CASSVAPDRFEKLFF
cdr3_length: 15
v_call: TRBV9
j_call: TRBJ1-4
clone_size: .
d_call: TRBD1

cdr3_nt: TGTGCCAGCAGACCATCCGGGATTACCTACGAGCAGTACTTC
cdr3_aa: CASRPSGITYEQYF
cdr3_length: 14
v_call: TRBV28
j_call: TRBJ2-7
clone_size: .
d_call: .

cdr3_nt: TGTGCCAGCAGTTATTTCGGAGGGGGAGATTATCAGCCCCAGCATTTT
cdr3_aa: CASSYFGGGDYQPQHF
cdr3_length: 16
v_call: TRBV28
j_call: TRBJ1-5
clone_size: few
d_call: .

cdr3_nt: TGCGCCATCGACGGGACAGGGTGGAATCACTATGGCTACACCTTC
cdr3_aa: CAIDGTGWNHYGYTF
cdr3_length: 15
v_call: TRBV10-1
j_call: TRBJ1-2
clone_size: .
d_call: TRBD1

cdr3_nt: TGTGCCAGCAGCCAAGTCGGGGTTGAAAAACTGTTTTTT
cdr3_aa: CASSQVGVEKLFF
cdr3_length: 13
v_call: TRBV4-2
j_call: TRBJ1-4
clone_size: once
d_call: .

cdr3_nt: TGCGCCAGCAGCATCCGGCCAGGGGTCACTGAAGCTTTCTTT
cdr3_aa: CASSIRPGVTEAFF
cdr3_length: 14
v_call: TRBV5-1
j_call: TRBJ1-1
clone_size: .
d_call: .

cdr3_nt: TGTGCCAGCGGGGGGACGGTGAACACTGAAGCTTTCTTT
cdr3_aa: CASGGTVNTEAFF
cdr3_length: 13
v_call: TRBV11-1
j_call: TRBJ1-1
clone_size: .
d_call: .

cdr3_nt: TGTGCCAGCAGCTCGTCTTGGGGTAGCGGCCTTCTCTACGAGCAGTACTTC
cdr3_aa: CASSSSWGSGLLYEQYF
cdr3_length: 17
v_call: TRBV7-2
j_call: TRBJ2-7
clone_size: .
d_call: .

cdr3_nt: TGTGCCAGCTCACCGGGACTAGTATACAATGAGCAGTTCTTC
cdr3_aa: CASSPGLVYNEQFF
cdr3_length: 14
v_call: TRBV18
j_call: TRBJ2-1
clone_size: .
d_call: TRBD2

cdr3_nt: TGTGCCAGCAGCCAAGCCCTTGGGATGGATGAAGTTAGAAACACCATATATTTT
cdr3_aa: CASSQALGMDEVRNTIYF
cdr3_length: 18
v_call: TRBV4-2
j_call: TRBJ1-3
clone_size: .
d_call: .

cdr3_nt: TGTGCCAGCAGTCACAGGGGTGCTAATGAAAAACTGTTTTTT
cdr3_aa: CASSHRGANEKLFF
cdr3_length: 14
v_call: TRBV7-6
j_call: TRBJ1-4
clone_size: .
d_call: TRBD1

cdr3_nt: TGTGCCAGCAGCTTCCTAAGTTCCCTGGTTGCCTTCGGCTACGAGCAGTACTTC
cdr3_aa: CASSFLSSLVAFGYEQYF
cdr3_length: 18
v_call: TRBV11-2
j_call: TRBJ2-7
clone_size: .
d_call: .

cdr3_nt: TGTGCCAGCAGCTTAGTAGGGGTTAACCAAGAGACCCAGTACTTC
cdr3_aa: CASSLVGVNQETQYF
cdr3_length: 15
v_call: TRBV11-3
j_call: TRBJ2-5
clone_size: few
d_call: .

cdr3_nt: TGTGCCAGCAGCGTTGGACAGGGGTCCTACGAGCAGTACTTC
cdr3_aa: CASSVGQGSYEQYF
cdr3_length: 14
v_call: TRBV7-8
j_call: TRBJ2-7
clone_size: .
d_call: TRBD1

cdr3_nt: TGTGCCAGCAGTCCCCAGGGGACTGCTCCCTACGAGCAGTACTTC
cdr3_aa: CASSPQGTAPYEQYF
cdr3_length: 15
v_call: TRBV6-1
j_call: TRBJ2-7
clone_size: few
d_call: .

cdr3_nt: TGTGCCAGCAGCTCCCCGCCTCAGGGTACAGATGAGCAGTTCTTC
cdr3_aa: CASSSPPQGTDEQFF
cdr3_length: 15
v_call: TRBV5-4
j_call: TRBJ2-1
clone_size: .
d_call: .

cdr3_nt: TGTGCCAGCTCACTAGGATTTACGGGACAGGGGGGATACGAGCAGTACTTC
cdr3_aa: CASSLGFTGQGGYEQYF
cdr3_length: 17
v_call: TRBV18
j_call: TRBJ2-7
clone_size: .
d_call: TRBD1

cdr3_nt: TGTGCCAGCAGCTTAACAGCGGGAGGGTTGGGCGAGCAGTTCTTC
cdr3_aa: CASSLTAGGLGEQFF
cdr3_length: 15
v_call: TRBV7-3
j_call: TRBJ2-1
clone_size: once
d_call: TRBD2

cdr3_nt: TGTGCCAGCAGCCCAGGACTAGGGGGAAGTTTGGACACTGAAGCTTTCTTT
cdr3_aa: CASSPGLGGSLDTEAFF
cdr3_length: 17
v_call: TRBV7-2
j_call: TRBJ1-1
clone_size: .
d_call: .

cdr3_nt: TGCGCCAGCAGCTTAGGGACCGCTGTTAACTATGGCTACACCTTC
cdr3_aa: CASSLGTAVNYGYTF
cdr3_length: 15
v_call: TRBV5-1
j_call: TRBJ1-2
clone_size: .
d_call: .

cdr3_nt: TGTGCCAGCAGCCTCCAGGGTTCCTACAATGAGCAGTTCTTC
cdr3_aa: CASSLQGSYNEQFF
cdr3_length: 14
v_call: TRBV7-9
j_call: TRBJ2-1
clone_size: .
d_call: .

cdr3_nt: TGTGCCAGCAGCGTAGTAGGAATAGCAAACAATGAGCAGTTCTTC
cdr3_aa: CASSVVGIANNEQFF
cdr3_length: 15
v_call: TRBV9
j_call: TRBJ2-1
clone_size: .
d_call: .

cdr3_nt: TGTGCCAGCACCTCCTCTGGGCACCCGGGACAGGGTTACAATGAGCAGTTCTTC
cdr3_aa: CASTSSGHPGQGYNEQFF
cdr3_length: 18
v_call: TRBV7-9
j_call: TRBJ2-1
clone_size: .
d_call: TRBD1

cdr3_nt: TGTGCCAGCCTGAGGGCCCAAGACGGTCAGCCCCAGCATTTT
cdr3_aa: CASLRAQDGQPQHF
cdr3_length: 14
v_call: TRBV19
j_call: TRBJ1-5
clone_size: medium-sized
d_call: .

cdr3_nt: TGTGCCAGCAGCTACGGTCTGGAAGATCAGCCCCAGCATTTT
cdr3_aa: CASSYGLEDQPQHF
cdr3_length: 14
v_call: TRBV7-9
j_call: TRBJ1-5
clone_size: .
d_call: .

cdr3_nt: TGTGCAAGTCGCTTCCCCTTAGGAGGCTCCTACAATGAGCAGTTCTTC
cdr3_aa: CASRFPLGGSYNEQFF
cdr3_length: 16
v_call: TRBV12-2
j_call: TRBJ2-1
clone_size: .
d_call: .

cdr3_nt: TGCGCCAGCAGCCCAGAGGGGGTCAGGTGGGGTGAGCAGTTCTTC
cdr3_aa: CASSPEGVRWGEQFF
cdr3_length: 15
v_call: TRBV5-1
j_call: TRBJ2-1
clone_size: .
d_call: .

cdr3_nt: TGTGCCAGCAGCTCCGCCTTGACAGGGTTTAACACAGATACGCAGTATTTT
cdr3_aa: CASSSALTGFNTDTQYF
cdr3_length: 17
v_call: TRBV11-3
j_call: TRBJ2-3
clone_size: .
d_call: TRBD1